The T cell receptor beta chain described here comes from a study of blood T cell repertoires in COVID-19. Measured with immunoSEQ multiplex PCR; TCRdb has only the in-frame clones, and not every one. The table shows approximately 280,000 clones, with around 87% occurring only once. The germline V gene has CDR1 ENHRY and CDR2 SYGVKD. The CDR3 has 11 residues. V shed 10 bases and J shed 6 bases, with 10 bases lying between them. This chain links TRBV10-3 with TRBJ2-1; D may be TRBD2 (5 bases). The sample taken for sequencing was peripheral blood. This sequence originates from a woman aged 25 to 45 who had recovered from COVID-19. The DNA for the CDR3 is TGTGCCACCGGGATAGGCAATGAGCAGTTCTTC. It yields the protein CATGIGNEQFF.